This entry lists 13 T cell receptor beta chains sequenced from one sample in a study of high-grade serous ovarian cancer treatment subgroups. Tumor tissue was taken before any definitive surgery or chemotherapy was given. Only in-frame clones appear in the TCRdb table, and some are missing; sequencing was by immunoSEQ multiplex PCR. The sample records roughly 12,000 clones, about four fifths being singletons. Sequenced input: tumor tissue. The receptors derive from a human donor with high-grade serous ovarian cancer.

V usage is TRBV7-9 and J usage is TRBJ1-4; 10 bases fit TRBD1. Germline V gene sequence: CDR1 SEHNR, CDR2 FQNEAQ (reference sequence). V lost 4 bases to trimming and J lost 3 bases; unmatched junction nucleotides: 8. The length of the CDR3 is 17 residues. CDR3 sequence (DNA): TGTGCCAGCAGCTCCCGGGACAGGGGTCTCTCTAATGAAAAACTGTTTTTT. The encoded protein is CASSSRDRGLSNEKLFF.

The chain carries TRBV27 and TRBJ1-2; D is undetermined. Germline V CDR1 and CDR2: MNHEY, SMNVEV (reference sequence). V lost 6 bases, J lost 4 bases, and 18 bases lay in between. The length of the CDR3 is 15 residues. The CDR3 is CASSKVSIDGYGYTF. CDR3 nucleotides: TGTGCCAGCAGCAAAGTATCGATCGACGGCTATGGCTACACCTTC.

The chain has TRBV23-1 and TRBJ1-4; TRBD1 might be the D (5 bases). TRBV23-1 has ORF status, its function being uncertain. V dropped 0 bases and J dropped 8 bases, with 13 bases sitting between them. The CDR3 extends over 15 amino acids. Here the CDR3 reads CASSQSGNWDEKLFF. In DNA, the CDR3 is TGCGCCAGCAGTCAATCGGGCAATTGGGACGAAAAACTGTTTTTT.

This chain uses TRBV5-1 with TRBJ2-1; 13 positions agree with TRBD2. Germline CDR1 SGHRS, CDR2 YFSETQ. The CDR3 covers 18 residues. Trimming took 4 bases from V and 0 from J; bases not matched to a gene: 7. DNA for the CDR3: TGCGCCAGCAGCCTGGGACTAGCGGGAATAAGCTCCTACAATGAGCAGTTCTTC. Encoded protein: CASSLGLAGISSYNEQFF.

By frequency in the sample, this clone is medium-sized. The V gene is TRBV25-1, the J gene TRBJ1-2; 10 bases are shared with TRBD1. With V trimmed by 6 bases and J by 3 bases, 4 bases remained unmatched. CDR1 and CDR2 (germline): MGHDK, SYGVNS. CDR3 length: 14 residues. DNA for the CDR3: TGTGCCAGCAGAGGACAGGGGGAGCACTATGGCTACACCTTC. It specifies CASRGQGEHYGYTF.

The rearrangement joins TRBV27 to TRBJ2-2; TRBD2 agrees at 7 bases. This CDR3 contains 14 residues. V gave up 10 bases and J gave up 6 bases; unmatched junction bases: 11. The germline gives CDR1 MNHEY, CDR2 SMNVEV (reference sequence). CDR3 sequence reads: CATRRGSGAGELFF. Here the CDR3 DNA reads TGTGCCACCAGAAGAGGGAGCGGGGCCGGGGAGCTGTTTTTT.

The chain joins TRBV4-1 to TRBJ2-1; a possible D gene is TRBD2 (6 bases). In germline, CDR1 is MGHRA, CDR2 YSYEKL. The CDR3 is 14 residues long. V was trimmed by 4 bases and J by 1 base, leaving 8 bases between them. The CDR3 DNA reads TGCGCCAGCAGCCCGCGGGGATCCTACAATGAGCAGTTCTTC. Translating gives CASSPRGSYNEQFF.

The rearrangement joins TRBV9 to TRBJ2-2; 9 bases align to TRBD1. V lost 0 bases to trimming and J lost 3 bases; unmatched junction nucleotides: 9. The CDR3 runs 18 residues. Germline CDR1 reads SGDLS; CDR2 reads YYNGEE. Here the CDR3 DNA reads TGTGCCAGCAGCGTAGATGCCGGACAGGGGCGGTACACCGGGGAGCTGTTTTTT. Its protein is CASSVDAGQGRYTGELFF.

This clone was detected only a few times. The CDR3 here is CASSPIGGRTDTQYF. The CDR3 DNA reads TGCGCCAGCAGCCCTATTGGCGGTCGCACAGATACGCAGTATTTT. The rearrangement joins TRBV5-1 to TRBJ2-3, with D uncertain. Trimming cost V 4 bases and J 1 base, with 13 bases left between them. Germline CDR1 and CDR2: SGHRS and YFSETQ. The CDR3 extends over 15 amino acids.

The chain links TRBV2 to TRBJ2-1; weak D call: TRBD2 (5 bases). CDR1 is SNHLY, CDR2 FYNNEI, per germline. There are 13 residues in the CDR3. V gave up 1 base and J gave up 5 bases, with 6 bases separating them. The CDR3 protein is CASSEGGDNEQFF. The DNA for the CDR3 is TGTGCCAGCAGTGAAGGGGGAGACAATGAGCAGTTCTTC.

This clone was seen a single time. This chain uses TRBV27 with TRBJ2-3; TRBD1 agrees at 12 bases. This CDR3 region has 20 residues. J gave up 4 bases and V 6 bases, and 20 bases lay outside the gene matches. Germline lookup yields CDR1 MNHEY and CDR2 SMNVEV (reference sequence). For the CDR3, the DNA is TGTGCCAGCAGACATCTTGTCCCGGGACAGGGGGCTTTGGAGCCAGATACGCAGTATTTT. The encoded protein is CASRHLVPGQGALEPDTQYF.

V and J are TRBV5-1 and TRBJ1-2; D is undetermined. V was trimmed by 0 bases and J by 5 bases, leaving 11 bases between them. CDR3 length equals 14 residues. Germline CDR1 reads SGHRS; CDR2 reads YFSETQ. CDR3 protein: CASSLEPSGYGYTF. For the CDR3, the DNA is TGCGCCAGCAGCTTGGAACCCTCCGGGTATGGCTACACCTTC.

This chain connects TRBV6-1 to TRBJ1-5, with D unclear. V was clipped by 4 bases and J by 6 bases, with 10 bases between them. The germline V gene encodes CDR1 MNHNS and CDR2 SASEGT. This CDR3 spans 13 amino acids. In DNA, the CDR3 is TGTGCCAGCAGTGGAGGGTTCTTTCAGCCCCAGCATTTT. Protein sequence: CASSGGFFQPQHF.